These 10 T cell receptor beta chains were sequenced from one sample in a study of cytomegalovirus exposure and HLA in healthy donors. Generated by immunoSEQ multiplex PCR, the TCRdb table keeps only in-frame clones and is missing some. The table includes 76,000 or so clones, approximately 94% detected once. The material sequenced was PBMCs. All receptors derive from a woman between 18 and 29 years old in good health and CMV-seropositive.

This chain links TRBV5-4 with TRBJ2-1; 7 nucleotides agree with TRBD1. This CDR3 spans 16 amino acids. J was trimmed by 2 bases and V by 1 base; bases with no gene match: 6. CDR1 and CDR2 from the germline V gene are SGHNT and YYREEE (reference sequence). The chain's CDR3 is CASSLSTGVAYNEQFF. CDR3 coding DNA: TGTGCCAGCAGCTTGTCTACAGGGGTAGCCTACAATGAGCAGTTCTTC.

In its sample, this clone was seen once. CDR3 DNA: TGTGCCAGCAGCCCCACCGGGGGTATCGTCTACGAGCAGTACTTC. It is translated as CASSPTGGIVYEQYF. The V and J genes are TRBV7-2 and TRBJ2-7, with D tentatively TRBD2 (6 bases). The CDR3 totals 15 residues. Germline assignment: CDR1 SGHTA and CDR2 FQGNSA. Trimming took 5 bases from V and 3 from J, leaving 17 bases between them.

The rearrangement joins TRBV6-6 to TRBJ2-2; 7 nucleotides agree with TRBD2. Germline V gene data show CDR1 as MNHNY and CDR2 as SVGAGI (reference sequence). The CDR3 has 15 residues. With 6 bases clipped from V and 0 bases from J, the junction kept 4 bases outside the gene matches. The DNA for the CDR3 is TGTGCCAGCAGCCCCAGCGGGACGAACACCGGGGAGCTGTTTTTT. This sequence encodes CASSPSGTNTGELFF.

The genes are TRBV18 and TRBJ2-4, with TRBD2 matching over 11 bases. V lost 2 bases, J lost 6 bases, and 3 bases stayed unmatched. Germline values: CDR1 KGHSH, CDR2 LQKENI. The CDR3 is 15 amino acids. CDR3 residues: CASSPGTSGGNIQYF. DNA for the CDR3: TGTGCCAGCTCACCAGGGACTAGCGGCGGAAACATTCAGTACTTC.

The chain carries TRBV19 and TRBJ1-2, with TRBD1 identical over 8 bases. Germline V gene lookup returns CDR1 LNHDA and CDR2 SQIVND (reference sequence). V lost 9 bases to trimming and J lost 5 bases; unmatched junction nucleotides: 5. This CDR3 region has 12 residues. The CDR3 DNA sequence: TGTGCCAGCCTTACAGGGGGATATGGCTACACCTTC. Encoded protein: CASLTGGYGYTF.

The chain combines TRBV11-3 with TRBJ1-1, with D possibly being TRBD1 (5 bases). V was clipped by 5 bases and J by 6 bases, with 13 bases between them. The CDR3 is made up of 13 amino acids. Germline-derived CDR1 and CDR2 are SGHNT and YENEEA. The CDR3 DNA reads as TGTGCCAGCAGCCCCAGGGTCGGGCCTGAAGCTTTCTTT. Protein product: CASSPRVGPEAFF.

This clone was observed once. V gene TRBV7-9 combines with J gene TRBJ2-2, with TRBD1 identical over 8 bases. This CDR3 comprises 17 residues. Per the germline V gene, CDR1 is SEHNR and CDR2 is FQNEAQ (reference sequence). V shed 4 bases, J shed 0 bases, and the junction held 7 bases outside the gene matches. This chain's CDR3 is CASSSSRTGTNTGELFF. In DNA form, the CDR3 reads TGTGCCAGCAGCTCTAGCCGGACAGGGACGAACACCGGGGAGCTGTTTTTT.

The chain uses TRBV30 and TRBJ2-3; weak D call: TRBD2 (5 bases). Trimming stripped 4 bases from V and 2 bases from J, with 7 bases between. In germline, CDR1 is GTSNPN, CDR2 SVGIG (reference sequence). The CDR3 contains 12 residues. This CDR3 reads CAWTRDTDTQYF. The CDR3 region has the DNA TGTGCCTGGACGAGGGACACAGATACGCAGTATTTT.

CDR3 in DNA: TGTGCCACTTCGGGCGGGAGCTCCTACAATGAGCAGTTCTTC. It is translated as CATSGGSSYNEQFF. V is TRBV7-9 and J is TRBJ2-1; 7 bases map to TRBD2. Germline values: CDR1 SEHNR, CDR2 FQNEAQ (reference sequence). The V gene end was trimmed by 10 bases and the J gene end by 0 bases; junction bases not matched to a gene: 6. The CDR3 consists of 14 residues.

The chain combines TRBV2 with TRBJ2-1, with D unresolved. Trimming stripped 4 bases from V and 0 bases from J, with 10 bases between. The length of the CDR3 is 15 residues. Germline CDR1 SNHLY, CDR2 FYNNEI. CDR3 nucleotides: TGTGCCAGCAGTGGTCTTTCCAGCTCCTACAATGAGCAGTTCTTC. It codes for CASSGLSSSYNEQFF.